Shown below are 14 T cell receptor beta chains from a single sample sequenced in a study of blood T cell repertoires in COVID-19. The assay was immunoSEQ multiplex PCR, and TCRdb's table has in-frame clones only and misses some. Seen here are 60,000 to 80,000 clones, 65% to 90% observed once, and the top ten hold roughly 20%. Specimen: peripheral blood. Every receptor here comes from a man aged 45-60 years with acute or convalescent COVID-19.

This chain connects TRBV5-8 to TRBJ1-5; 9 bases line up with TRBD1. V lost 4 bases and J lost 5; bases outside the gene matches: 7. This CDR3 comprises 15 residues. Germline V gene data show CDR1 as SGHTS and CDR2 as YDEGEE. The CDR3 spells CASSPTGGLDQPQHF. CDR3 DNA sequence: TGTGCCAGCAGCCCTACAGGGGGCCTGGATCAGCCCCAGCATTTT.

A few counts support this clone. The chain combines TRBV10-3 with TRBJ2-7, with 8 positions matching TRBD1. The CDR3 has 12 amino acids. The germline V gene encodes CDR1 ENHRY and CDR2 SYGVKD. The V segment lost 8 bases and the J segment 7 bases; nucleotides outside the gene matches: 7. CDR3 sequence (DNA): TGTGCCATCGGGCAGGGGGCGGGGGAGCAGTACTTC. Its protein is CAIGQGAGEQYF.

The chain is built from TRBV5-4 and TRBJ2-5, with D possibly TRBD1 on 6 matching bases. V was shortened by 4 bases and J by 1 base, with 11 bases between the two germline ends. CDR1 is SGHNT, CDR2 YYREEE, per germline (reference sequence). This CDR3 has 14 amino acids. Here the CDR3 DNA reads TGTGCCAGCAGCACGGACAGCTCCCAAGAGACCCAGTACTTC. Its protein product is CASSTDSSQETQYF.

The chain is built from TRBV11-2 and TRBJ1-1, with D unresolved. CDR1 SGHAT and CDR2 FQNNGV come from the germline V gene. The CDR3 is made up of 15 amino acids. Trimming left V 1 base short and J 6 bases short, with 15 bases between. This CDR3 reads CASSLGGGVAAEAFF. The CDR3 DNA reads TGTGCCAGCAGCTTAGGCGGCGGGGTAGCCGCTGAAGCTTTCTTT. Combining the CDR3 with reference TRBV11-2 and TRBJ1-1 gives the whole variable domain EAGVAQSPRYKIIEKRQSVAFWCNPISGHATLYWYQQILGQGPKLLIQFQNNGVVDDSQLPKDRFSAERLKGVDSTLKIQPAKLEDSAVYLCASSLGGGVAAEAFFGQGTRLTVV.

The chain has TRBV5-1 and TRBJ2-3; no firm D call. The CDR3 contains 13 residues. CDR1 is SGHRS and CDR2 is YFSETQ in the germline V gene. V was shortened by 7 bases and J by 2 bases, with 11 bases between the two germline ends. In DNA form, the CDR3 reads TGCGCCAGCGGGCCCGAGCCCACAGATACGCAGTATTTT. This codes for CASGPEPTDTQYF.

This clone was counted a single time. CDR3: CASRGQGAGNTEAFF. CDR3 DNA: TGTGCCAGCAGGGGACAGGGGGCTGGGAACACTGAAGCTTTCTTT. The V gene is TRBV6-5, the J gene TRBJ1-1; TRBD1 agrees at 12 bases. The germline V gene encodes CDR1 MNHEY and CDR2 SVGAGI. The CDR3 contains 15 residues. The V gene end was trimmed by 6 bases and the J gene end by 1 base; junction bases not matched to a gene: 3.

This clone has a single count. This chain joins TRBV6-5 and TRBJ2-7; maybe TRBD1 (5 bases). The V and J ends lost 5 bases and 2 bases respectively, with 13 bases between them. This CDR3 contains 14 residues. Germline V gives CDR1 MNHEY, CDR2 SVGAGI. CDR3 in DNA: TGTGCCAGCAGTCCCGGACACCCCCCCTACGAGCAGTACTTC. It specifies CASSPGHPPYEQYF.

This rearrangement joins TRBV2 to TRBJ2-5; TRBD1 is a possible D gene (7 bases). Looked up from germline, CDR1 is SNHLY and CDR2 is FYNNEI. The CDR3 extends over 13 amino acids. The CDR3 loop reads CAGARQGGETQYF. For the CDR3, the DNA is TGTGCGGGAGCGAGACAGGGAGGAGAGACCCAGTACTTC.

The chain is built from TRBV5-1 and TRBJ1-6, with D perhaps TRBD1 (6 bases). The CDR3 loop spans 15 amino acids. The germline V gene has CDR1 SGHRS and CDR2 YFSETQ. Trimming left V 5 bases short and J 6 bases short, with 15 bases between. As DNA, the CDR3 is TGCGCCAGCAGTTTCTGGGGGGGGCGTAATTCACCCCTCCACTTT. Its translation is CASSFWGGRNSPLHF.

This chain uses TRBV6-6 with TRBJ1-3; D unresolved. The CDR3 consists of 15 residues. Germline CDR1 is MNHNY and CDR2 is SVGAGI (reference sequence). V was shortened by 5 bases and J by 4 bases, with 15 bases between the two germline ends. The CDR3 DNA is TGTGCCAGCAGTCCCATTGACGGAGGGGGAAACACCATATATTTT. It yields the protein CASSPIDGGGNTIYF.

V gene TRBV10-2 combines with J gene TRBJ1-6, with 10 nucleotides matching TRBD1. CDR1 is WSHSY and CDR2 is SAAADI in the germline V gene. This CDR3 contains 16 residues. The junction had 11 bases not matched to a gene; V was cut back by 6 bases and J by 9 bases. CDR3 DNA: TGCGCCAGCAGAGAAAATGTGGGACAGGGGAGTTCACCCCTCCACTTT. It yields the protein CASRENVGQGSSPLHF.

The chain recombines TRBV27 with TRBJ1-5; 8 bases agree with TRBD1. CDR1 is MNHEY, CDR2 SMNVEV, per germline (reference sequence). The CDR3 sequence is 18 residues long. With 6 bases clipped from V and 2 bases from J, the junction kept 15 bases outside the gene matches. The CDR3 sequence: CASRYQGAVRVRNQPQHF. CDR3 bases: TGTGCCAGCAGATACCAGGGGGCCGTAAGGGTACGCAATCAGCCCCAGCATTTT.

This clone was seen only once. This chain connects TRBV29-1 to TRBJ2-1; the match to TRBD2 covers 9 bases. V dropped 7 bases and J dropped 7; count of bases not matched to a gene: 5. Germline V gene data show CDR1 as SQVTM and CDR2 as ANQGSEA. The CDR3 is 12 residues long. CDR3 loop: CSAGLARNEQFF. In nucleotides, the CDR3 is TGCAGCGCCGGACTAGCGCGGAATGAGCAGTTCTTC.

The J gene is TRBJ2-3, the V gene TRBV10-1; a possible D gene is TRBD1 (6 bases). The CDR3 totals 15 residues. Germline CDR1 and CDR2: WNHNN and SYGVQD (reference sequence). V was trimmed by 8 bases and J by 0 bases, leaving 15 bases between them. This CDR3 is CASGDSRGSTDTQYF. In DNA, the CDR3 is TGCGCCAGCGGAGACTCCAGGGGTAGCACAGATACGCAGTATTTT.